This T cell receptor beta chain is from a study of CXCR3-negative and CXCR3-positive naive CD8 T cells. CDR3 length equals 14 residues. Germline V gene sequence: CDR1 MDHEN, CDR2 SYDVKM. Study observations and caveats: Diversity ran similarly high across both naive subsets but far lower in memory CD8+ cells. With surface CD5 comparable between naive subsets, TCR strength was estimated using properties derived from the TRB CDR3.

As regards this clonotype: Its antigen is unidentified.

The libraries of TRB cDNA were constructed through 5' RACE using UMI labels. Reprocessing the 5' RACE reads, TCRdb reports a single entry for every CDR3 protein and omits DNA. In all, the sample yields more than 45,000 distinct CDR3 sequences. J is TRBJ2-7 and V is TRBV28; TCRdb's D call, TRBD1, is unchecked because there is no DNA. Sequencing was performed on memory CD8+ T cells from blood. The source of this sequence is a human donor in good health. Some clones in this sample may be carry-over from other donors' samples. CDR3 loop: CASCPNYRGYEQYF. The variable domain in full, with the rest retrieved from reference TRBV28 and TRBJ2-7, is DVKVTQSSRYLVKRTGEKVFLECVQDMDHENMFWYRQDPGLGLRLIYFSYDVKMKEKGDIPEGYSVSREKKERFSLILESASTNQTSMYLCASCPNYRGYEQYFGPGTRLTVT.